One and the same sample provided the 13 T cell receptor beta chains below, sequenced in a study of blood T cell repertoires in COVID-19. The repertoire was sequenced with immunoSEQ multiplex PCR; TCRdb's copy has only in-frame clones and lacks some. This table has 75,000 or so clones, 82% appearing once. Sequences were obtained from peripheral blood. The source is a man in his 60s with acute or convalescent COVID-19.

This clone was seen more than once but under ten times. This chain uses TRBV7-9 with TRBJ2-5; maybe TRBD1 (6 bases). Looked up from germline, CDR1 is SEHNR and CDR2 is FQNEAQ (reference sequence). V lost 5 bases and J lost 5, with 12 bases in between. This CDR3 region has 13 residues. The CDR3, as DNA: TGTGCCAGCAGCGGGGGCCTGGGGGAGACCCAGTACTTC. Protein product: CASSGGLGETQYF.

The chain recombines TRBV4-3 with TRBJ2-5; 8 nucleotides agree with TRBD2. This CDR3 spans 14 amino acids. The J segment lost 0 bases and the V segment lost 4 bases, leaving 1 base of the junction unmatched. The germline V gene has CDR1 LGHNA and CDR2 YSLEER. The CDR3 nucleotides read TGCGCCAGCAGCCTACTAGCGGACCAAGAGACCCAGTACTTC. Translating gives CASSLLADQETQYF.

The CDR3 spells CASSSGQGKETQYF. CDR3 bases: TGTGCCAGCAGTTCTGGACAGGGGAAAGAGACCCAGTACTTC. The chain has TRBV6-2 or TRBV6-3 and TRBJ2-5; 9 bases are a match to TRBD1. CDR1 and CDR2 (germline): MNHEY, SVGEGT. The CDR3 runs 14 residues. J was trimmed by 3 bases and V by 4 bases; bases with no gene match: 3.

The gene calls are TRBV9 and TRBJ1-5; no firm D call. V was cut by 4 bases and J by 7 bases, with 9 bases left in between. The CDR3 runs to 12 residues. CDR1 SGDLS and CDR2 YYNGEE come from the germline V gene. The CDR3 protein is CASSRGGQPQHF. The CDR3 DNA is TGTGCCAGCAGCCGAGGTGGGCAGCCCCAGCATTTT.

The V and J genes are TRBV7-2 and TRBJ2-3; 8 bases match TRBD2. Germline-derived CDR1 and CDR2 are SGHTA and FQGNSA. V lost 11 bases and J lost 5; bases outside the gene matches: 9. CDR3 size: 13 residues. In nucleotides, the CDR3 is TGTGCCGGCGGGAGCGGGAGAGAAGATACGCAGTATTTT. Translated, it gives CAGGSGREDTQYF.

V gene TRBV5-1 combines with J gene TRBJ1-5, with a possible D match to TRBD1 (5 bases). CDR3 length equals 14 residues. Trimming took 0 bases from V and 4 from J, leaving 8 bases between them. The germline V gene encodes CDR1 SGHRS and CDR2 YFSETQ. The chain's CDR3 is CASSLGAGNQPQHF. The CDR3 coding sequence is TGCGCCAGCAGCTTGGGCGCAGGGAATCAGCCCCAGCATTTT.

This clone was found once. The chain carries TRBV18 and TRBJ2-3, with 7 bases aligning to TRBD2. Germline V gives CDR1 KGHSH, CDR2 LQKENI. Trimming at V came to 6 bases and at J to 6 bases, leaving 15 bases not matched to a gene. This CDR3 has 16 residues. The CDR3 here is CASSQNKAGFVDTQYF. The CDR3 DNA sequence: TGTGCCAGCTCTCAAAATAAAGCGGGATTTGTCGATACGCAGTATTTT.

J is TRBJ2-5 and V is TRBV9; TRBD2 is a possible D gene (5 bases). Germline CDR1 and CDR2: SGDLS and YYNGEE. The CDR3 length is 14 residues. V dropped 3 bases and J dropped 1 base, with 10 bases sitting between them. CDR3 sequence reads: CASSGAGIQETQYF. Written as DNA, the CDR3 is TGTGCCAGCAGCGGCGCCGGGATCCAAGAGACCCAGTACTTC.

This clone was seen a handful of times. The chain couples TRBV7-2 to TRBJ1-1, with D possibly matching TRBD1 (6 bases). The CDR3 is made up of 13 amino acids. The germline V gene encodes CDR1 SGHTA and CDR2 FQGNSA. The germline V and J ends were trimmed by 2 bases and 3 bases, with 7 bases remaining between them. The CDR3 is CASSLTGYTEAFF. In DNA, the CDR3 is TGTGCCAGCAGCTTAACAGGGTACACTGAAGCTTTCTTT. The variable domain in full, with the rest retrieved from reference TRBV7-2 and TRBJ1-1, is GAGVSQSPSNKVTEKGKDVELRCDPISGHTALYWYRQSLGQGLEFLIYFQGNSAPDKSGLPSDRFSAERTGGSVSTLTIQRTQQEDSAVYLCASSLTGYTEAFFGQGTRLTVV.

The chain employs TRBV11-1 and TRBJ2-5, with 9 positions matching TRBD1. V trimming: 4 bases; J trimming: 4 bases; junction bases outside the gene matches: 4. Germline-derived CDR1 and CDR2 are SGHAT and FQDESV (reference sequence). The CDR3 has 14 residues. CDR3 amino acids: CASSSTGGGETQYF. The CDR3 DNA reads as TGTGCCAGCAGCTCGACAGGGGGAGGAGAGACCCAGTACTTC.

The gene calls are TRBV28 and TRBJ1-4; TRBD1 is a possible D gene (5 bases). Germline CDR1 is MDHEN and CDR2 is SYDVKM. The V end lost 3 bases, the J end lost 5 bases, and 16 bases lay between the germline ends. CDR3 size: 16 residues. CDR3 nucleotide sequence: TGTGCCAGCAGTTTTCGGGAGGGTAGGGGCAATGAAAAACTGTTTTTT. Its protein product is CASSFREGRGNEKLFF.

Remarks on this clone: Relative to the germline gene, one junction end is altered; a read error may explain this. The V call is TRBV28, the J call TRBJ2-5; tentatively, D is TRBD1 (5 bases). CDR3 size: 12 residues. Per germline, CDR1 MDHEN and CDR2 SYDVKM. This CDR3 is CASRWGQKTQYF. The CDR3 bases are TGTGCCAGCAGGTGGGGCCAAAAGACCCAGTACTTC.

In DNA form, the CDR3 reads TGTGCCAGTTCGGGACAGTATAGCAATCAGCCCCAGCATTTT. Translating it yields CASSGQYSNQPQHF. This chain links TRBV27 with TRBJ1-5; 7 bases line up with TRBD1. This CDR3 contains 14 residues. V shed 9 bases and J 0 bases; nucleotides not matched to a gene: 5. CDR1 and CDR2 from the germline V gene are MNHEY and SMNVEV (reference sequence).